One sample yielded the 6 T cell receptor beta chains listed below, sequenced in a study of blood T cell repertoires in COVID-19. TCRdb's table, derived via immunoSEQ multiplex PCR, lists solely in-frame clones and lacks some. The sample yields over 150,000 clones, about 90% seen once. Sequences were obtained from peripheral blood. The receptors here all came from a man in his 70s with active or convalescent COVID-19.

The chain uses TRBV18 and TRBJ1-3; 8 bases match TRBD1. This CDR3 has 16 amino acids. The trim removed 4 bases at V and 0 bases at J, leaving 5 bases unmatched. CDR1 KGHSH and CDR2 LQKENI come from the germline V gene. The CDR3 loop is CASSLGQGGSGNTIYF. The CDR3 DNA sequence: TGTGCCAGCTCACTAGGACAGGGAGGCTCTGGAAACACCATATATTTT.

The rearrangement joins TRBV7-9 to TRBJ1-1; D unclear. Germline V gives CDR1 SEHNR, CDR2 FQNEAQ (reference sequence). V lost 2 bases and J 1 base, leaving 11 bases between the germline ends. The CDR3 is made up of 15 amino acids. The CDR3 is CASSLTSNRNTEAFF. CDR3 bases: TGTGCCAGCAGCTTAACGTCAAACAGGAACACTGAAGCTTTCTTT.

This clone has a single count. The gene calls are TRBV18 and TRBJ1-2; no clear D. The V end was cut by 4 bases, the J end by 8 bases, with 23 bases between. The CDR3 extends over 16 amino acids. Germline V gives CDR1 KGHSH, CDR2 LQKENI. Here the CDR3 DNA reads TGTGCCAGCTCACTGTCAGACGGAGGATCCTTACGAGGCTACACCTTC. Translated, it gives CASSLSDGGSLRGYTF.

The rearrangement links TRBV7-2 to TRBJ1-5; D not resolved. The V and J ends lost 4 bases and 3 bases respectively, with 7 bases between them. Germline CDR1 reads SGHTA; CDR2 reads FQGNSA. This CDR3 contains 13 residues. The CDR3 protein is CASSSRSNQPQHF. The CDR3 region has the DNA TGTGCCAGCAGCTCCAGGTCCAATCAGCCCCAGCATTTT.

This rearrangement joins TRBV11-2 to TRBJ1-1; 9 bases are shared with TRBD1. After removal of 5 bases from V and 1 base from J, the junction contained 5 bases not matched to a gene. The CDR3 spans 15 residues. Germline CDR1 is SGHAT and CDR2 is FQNNGV. The CDR3 loop is CASSHPGQGNTEAFF. The CDR3 region has the DNA TGTGCCAGCAGCCATCCGGGACAGGGGAACACTGAAGCTTTCTTT. The full variable domain, its missing parts supplied by reference TRBV11-2 and TRBJ1-1, is EAGVAQSPRYKIIEKRQSVAFWCNPISGHATLYWYQQILGQGPKLLIQFQNNGVVDDSQLPKDRFSAERLKGVDSTLKIQPAKLEDSAVYLCASSHPGQGNTEAFFGQGTRLTVV.

The chain couples TRBV11-2 to TRBJ2-1; no clear D gene. This CDR3 region has 12 residues. The V gene lost 0 bases and the J gene lost 8 bases, with 5 bases spanning the gap. The germline V gene has CDR1 SGHAT and CDR2 FQNNGV. The chain's CDR3 is CASSLDPDEQFF. CDR3 DNA sequence: TGTGCCAGCAGCTTAGATCCCGATGAGCAGTTCTTC.